This TCR beta chain was profiled in a study of cytomegalovirus exposure and HLA in healthy donors. The PCR made use of 60 Vbeta and 13 Jbeta primers. In the original processing: Roughly 10 million shared chains were among approximately 80 million unique TCR beta chains counted in a later analysis. The method was immunoSEQ multiplex PCR; TCRdb's version includes in-frame clones alone and lacks a portion of them. That table gives V, J and clone size, and the DNA gave D and trimming. The sample records some 90,000 clones, around 79% being singletons. Regarding the study as a whole: Researchers catalogued approximately 170 TCR beta chains as cytomegalovirus-associated. Reports credit the classifier with highly specific, highly sensitive diagnosis of cytomegalovirus status. Highly shared sequence variants in one cluster were likely a sequencing artifact.

Germline V CDR1 and CDR2: LGHNA, YNFKEQ. This CDR3 is 17 amino acids long. Unmatched junction bases numbered 14, after V lost 4 bases and J lost 10 bases. About this clone: No antigen is known for it.

Sequencing was performed on PBMCs. The receptor was isolated from a woman in her seventies in good health and CMV-seropositive. V gene TRBV4-2 combines with J gene TRBJ1-6, with 9 bases aligning to TRBD1. The CDR3 is CASSRGQGVGGGSPLHF. The CDR3 DNA sequence: TGTGCCAGCAGCCGGGGACAGGGAGTTGGTGGTGGGTCACCCCTCCACTTT.